This TCR beta chain was observed in a study of identical twins. Whole-study results and caveats: Twins' surplus sharing was weaker for beta out-of-frame sequences.

The cDNA had a unique molecular identifier and a template-switch universal primer site. TCRdb used MiXCR to reprocess the 5' RACE reads, holding one entry per CDR3 protein. The sample records over 550,000 distinct CDR3 sequences, roughly 7.2% being singletons. The CDR3 has 14 residues. Germline V gene lookup returns CDR1 LGHDT and CDR2 YNNKEL (reference sequence). The V gene lost 0 bases and the J gene lost 4 bases, with 9 bases spanning the gap. This clonotype was counted a few times. Its target is unknown. The same sample was also studied in work on yellow fever vaccine responses in identical twins.

Sequencing was done on a sample of PBMCs. This clonotype was obtained from a woman aged 18 to 35 in good health. V usage is TRBV3-1 and J usage is TRBJ1-2; D gene unclear. The CDR3, as DNA: TGTGCCAGCAGCCAAGATGCCACCATCTATGGCTACACCTTC. As protein: CASSQDATIYGYTF.